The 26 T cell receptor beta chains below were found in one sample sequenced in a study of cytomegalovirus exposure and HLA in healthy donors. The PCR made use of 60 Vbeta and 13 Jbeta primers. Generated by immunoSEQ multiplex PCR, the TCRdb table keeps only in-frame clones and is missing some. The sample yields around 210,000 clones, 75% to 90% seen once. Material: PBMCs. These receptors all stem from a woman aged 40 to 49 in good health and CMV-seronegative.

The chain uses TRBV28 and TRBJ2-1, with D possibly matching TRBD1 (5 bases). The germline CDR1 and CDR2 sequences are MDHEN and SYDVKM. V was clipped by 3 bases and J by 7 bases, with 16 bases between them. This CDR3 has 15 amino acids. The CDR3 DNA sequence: TGTGCCAGCAGTTTCGGCCAGGGTTCCGGAAATGAGCAGTTCTTC. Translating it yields CASSFGQGSGNEQFF.

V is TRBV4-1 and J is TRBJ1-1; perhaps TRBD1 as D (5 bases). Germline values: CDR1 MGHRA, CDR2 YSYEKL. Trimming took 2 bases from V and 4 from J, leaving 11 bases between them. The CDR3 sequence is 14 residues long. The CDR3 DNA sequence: TGCGCCAGCAGCCAATTTCAGGGAGGCACTGAAGCTTTCTTT. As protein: CASSQFQGGTEAFF.

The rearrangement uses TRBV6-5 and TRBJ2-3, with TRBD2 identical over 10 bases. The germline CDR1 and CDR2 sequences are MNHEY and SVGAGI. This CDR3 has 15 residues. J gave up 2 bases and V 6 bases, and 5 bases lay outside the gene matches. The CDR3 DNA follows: TGTGCCAGCAGCCGGACTAGCGGCCCCACAGATACGCAGTATTTT. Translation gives CASSRTSGPTDTQYF.

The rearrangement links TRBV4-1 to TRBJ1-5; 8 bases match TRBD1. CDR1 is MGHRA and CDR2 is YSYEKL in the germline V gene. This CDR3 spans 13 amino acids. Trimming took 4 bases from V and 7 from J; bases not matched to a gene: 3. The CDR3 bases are TGCGCCAGCAGCCCCGGACAGGGCCAGCCCCAGCATTTT. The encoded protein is CASSPGQGQPQHF.

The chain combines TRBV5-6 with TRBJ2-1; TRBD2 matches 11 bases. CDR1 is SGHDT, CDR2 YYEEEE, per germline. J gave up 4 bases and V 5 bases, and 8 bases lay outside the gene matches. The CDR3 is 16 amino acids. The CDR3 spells CASSRPGLAVYNEQFF. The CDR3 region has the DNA TGTGCCAGCAGTAGACCGGGACTAGCGGTATACAATGAGCAGTTCTTC.

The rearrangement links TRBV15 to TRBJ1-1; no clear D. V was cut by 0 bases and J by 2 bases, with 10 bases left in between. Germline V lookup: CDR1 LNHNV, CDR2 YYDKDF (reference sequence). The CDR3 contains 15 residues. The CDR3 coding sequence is TGTGCCACCAGCAGAGAATCCGGGTTAAACACTGAAGCTTTCTTT. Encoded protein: CATSRESGLNTEAFF.

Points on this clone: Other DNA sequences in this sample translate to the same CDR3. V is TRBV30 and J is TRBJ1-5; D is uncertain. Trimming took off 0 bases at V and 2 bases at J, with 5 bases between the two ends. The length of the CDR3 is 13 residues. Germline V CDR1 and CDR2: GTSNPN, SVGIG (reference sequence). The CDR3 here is CAWSVSGNQPQHF. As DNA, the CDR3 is TGTGCCTGGAGTGTCAGTGGCAATCAGCCCCAGCATTTT.

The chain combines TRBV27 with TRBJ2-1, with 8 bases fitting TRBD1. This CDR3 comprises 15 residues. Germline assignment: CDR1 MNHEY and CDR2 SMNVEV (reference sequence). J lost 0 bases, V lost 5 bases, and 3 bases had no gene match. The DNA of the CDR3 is TGTGCCAGCAGTATTGGACAGGGCTCCTACAATGAGCAGTTCTTC. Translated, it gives CASSIGQGSYNEQFF.

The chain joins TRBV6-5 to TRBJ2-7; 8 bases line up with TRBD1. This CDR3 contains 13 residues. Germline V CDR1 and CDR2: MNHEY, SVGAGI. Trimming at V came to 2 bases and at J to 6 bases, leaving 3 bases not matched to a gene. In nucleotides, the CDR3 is TGTGCCAGCAGTTACGCTACAGGGGGCGAGCAGTACTTC. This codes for CASSYATGGEQYF.

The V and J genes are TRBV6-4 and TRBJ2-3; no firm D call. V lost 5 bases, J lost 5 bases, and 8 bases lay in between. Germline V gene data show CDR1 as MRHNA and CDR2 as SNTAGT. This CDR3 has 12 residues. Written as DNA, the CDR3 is TGTGCCAGCAGTCATCTAGTAGATACGCAGTATTTT. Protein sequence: CASSHLVDTQYF.

The CDR3 region has the DNA TGTGCCAGCAGCTTCGGAGAAGATACGCAGTATTTT. This encodes CASSFGEDTQYF. The chain is built from TRBV7-9 and TRBJ2-3; D unresolved. Looked up from germline, CDR1 is SEHNR and CDR2 is FQNEAQ (reference sequence). V was shortened by 3 bases and J by 5 bases, with 6 bases between the two germline ends. The CDR3 is 12 amino acids. Full variable domain (outside the CDR3, taken from reference TRBV7-9 and TRBJ2-3): DTGVSQNPRHKITKRGQNVTFRCDPISEHNRLYWYRQTLGQGPEFLTYFQNEAQLEKSRLLSDRFSAERPKGSFSTLEIQRTEQGDSAMYLCASSFGEDTQYFGPGTRLTVL.

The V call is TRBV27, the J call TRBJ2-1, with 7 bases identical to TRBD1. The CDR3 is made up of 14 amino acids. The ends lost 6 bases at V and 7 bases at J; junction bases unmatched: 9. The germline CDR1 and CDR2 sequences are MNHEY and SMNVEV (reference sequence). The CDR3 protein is CASSRDRRSNEQFF. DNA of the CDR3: TGTGCCAGCAGCCGGGACAGACGTTCGAATGAGCAGTTCTTC.

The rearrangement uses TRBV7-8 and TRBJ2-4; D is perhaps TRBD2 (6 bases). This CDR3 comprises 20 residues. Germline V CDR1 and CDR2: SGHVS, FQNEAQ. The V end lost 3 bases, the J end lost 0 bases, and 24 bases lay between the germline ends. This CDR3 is CASSFRNRDSVLLAKNIQYF. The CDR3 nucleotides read TGTGCCAGCAGCTTTAGAAACCGGGACTCCGTACTACTAGCCAAAAACATTCAGTACTTC.

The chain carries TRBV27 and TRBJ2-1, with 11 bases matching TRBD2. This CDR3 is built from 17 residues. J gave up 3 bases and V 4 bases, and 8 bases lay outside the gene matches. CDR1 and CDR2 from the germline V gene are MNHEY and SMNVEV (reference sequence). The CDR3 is CASSSNRLAGLYNEQFF. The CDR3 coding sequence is TGTGCCAGCAGTTCAAACCGACTAGCGGGGCTCTACAATGAGCAGTTCTTC.

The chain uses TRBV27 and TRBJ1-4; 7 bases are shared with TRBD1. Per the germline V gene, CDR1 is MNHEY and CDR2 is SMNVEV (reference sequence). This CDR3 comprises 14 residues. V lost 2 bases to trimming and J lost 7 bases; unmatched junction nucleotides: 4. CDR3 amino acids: CASSLNRGAEKLFF. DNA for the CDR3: TGTGCCAGCAGTTTAAACAGGGGAGCTGAAAAACTGTTTTTT. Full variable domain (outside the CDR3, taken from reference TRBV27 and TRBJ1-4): EAQVTQNPRYLITVTGKKLTVTCSQNMNHEYMSWYRQDPGLGLRQIYYSMNVEVTDKGDVPEGYKVSRKEKRNFPLILESPSPNQTSLYFCASSLNRGAEKLFFGSGTQLSVL.

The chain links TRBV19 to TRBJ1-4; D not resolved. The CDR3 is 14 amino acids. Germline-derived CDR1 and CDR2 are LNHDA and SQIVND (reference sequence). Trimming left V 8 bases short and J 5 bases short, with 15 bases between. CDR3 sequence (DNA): TGTGCCAGTCGCACCGGGAGTACGAATGAAAAACTGTTTTTT. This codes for CASRTGSTNEKLFF.

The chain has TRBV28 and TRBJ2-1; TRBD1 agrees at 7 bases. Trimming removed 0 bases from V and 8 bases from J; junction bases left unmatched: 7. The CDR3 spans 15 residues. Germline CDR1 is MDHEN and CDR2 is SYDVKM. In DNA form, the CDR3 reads TGTGCCAGCAGTTTATGGGCAGGGGGAATCGATGAGCAGTTCTTC. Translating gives CASSLWAGGIDEQFF. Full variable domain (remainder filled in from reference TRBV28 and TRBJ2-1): DVKVTQSSRYLVKRTGEKVFLECVQDMDHENMFWYRQDPGLGLRLIYFSYDVKMKEKGDIPEGYSVSREKKERFSLILESASTNQTSMYLCASSLWAGGIDEQFFGPGTRLTVL.

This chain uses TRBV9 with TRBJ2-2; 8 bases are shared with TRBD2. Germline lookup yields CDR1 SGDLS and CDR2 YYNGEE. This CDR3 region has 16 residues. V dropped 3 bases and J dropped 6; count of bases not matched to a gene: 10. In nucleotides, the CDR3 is TGTGCCAGCAGCGAGAGCGGGGGTGCCCTTCCCGGGGAGCTGTTTTTT. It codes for CASSESGGALPGELFF.

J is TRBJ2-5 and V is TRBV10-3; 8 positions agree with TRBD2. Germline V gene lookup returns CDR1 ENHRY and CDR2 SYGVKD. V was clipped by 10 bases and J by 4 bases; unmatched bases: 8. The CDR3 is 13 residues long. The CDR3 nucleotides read TGTGCCAGCGACGGGGGGGGCGTAGAGACCCAGTACTTC. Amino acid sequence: CASDGGGVETQYF.

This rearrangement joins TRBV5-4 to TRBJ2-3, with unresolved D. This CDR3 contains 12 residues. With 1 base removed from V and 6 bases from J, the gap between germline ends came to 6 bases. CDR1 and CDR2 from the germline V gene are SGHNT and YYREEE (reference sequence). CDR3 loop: CASSLNEDTQYF. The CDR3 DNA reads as TGTGCCAGCAGCTTGAATGAGGATACGCAGTATTTT.

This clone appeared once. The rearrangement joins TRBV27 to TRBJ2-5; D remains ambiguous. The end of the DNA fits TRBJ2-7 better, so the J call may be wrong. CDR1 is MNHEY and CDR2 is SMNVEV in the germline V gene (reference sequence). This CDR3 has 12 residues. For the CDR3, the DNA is TGTGCCAGCAGTTTAGCTGCCTACGAGCAGTACTTC. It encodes CASSLAAYEQYF.

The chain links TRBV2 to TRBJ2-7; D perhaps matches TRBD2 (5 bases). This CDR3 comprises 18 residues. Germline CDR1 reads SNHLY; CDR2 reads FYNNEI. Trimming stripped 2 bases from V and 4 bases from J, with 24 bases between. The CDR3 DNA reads TGTGCCAGCAGTGAAACCTCGGATGGGGTAGCGACCATATACGAGCAGTACTTC. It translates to CASSETSDGVATIYEQYF. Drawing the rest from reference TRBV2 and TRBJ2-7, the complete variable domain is EPEVTQTPSHQVTQMGQEVILRCVPISNHLYFYWYRQILGQKVEFLVSFYNNEISEKSEIFDDQFSVERPDGSNFTLKIRSTKLEDSAMYFCASSETSDGVATIYEQYFGPGTRLTVT.

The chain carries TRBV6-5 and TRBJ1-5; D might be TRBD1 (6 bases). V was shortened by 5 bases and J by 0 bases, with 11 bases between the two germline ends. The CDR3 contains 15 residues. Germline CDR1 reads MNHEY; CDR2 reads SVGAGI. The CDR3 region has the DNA TGTGCCAGCAGTCCGGACAGCTTTAGCAATCAGCCCCAGCATTTT. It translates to CASSPDSFSNQPQHF.

CDR3 in DNA: TGTGCCAGCACCTTTCGTACGGGTGCGACCCAGTACTTC. This gives the protein CASTFRTGATQYF. V is TRBV2 and J is TRBJ2-5; no clear D. The V end was cut by 7 bases, the J end by 7 bases, with 16 bases between. The CDR3 loop spans 13 amino acids. In germline, CDR1 is SNHLY, CDR2 FYNNEI.

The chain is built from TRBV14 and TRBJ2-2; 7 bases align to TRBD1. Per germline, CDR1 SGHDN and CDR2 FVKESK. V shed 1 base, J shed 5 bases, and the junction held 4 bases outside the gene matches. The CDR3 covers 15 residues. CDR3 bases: TGTGCCAGCAGCCAAGGACTACAGGGGACCGGGGAGCTGTTTTTT. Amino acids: CASSQGLQGTGELFF.

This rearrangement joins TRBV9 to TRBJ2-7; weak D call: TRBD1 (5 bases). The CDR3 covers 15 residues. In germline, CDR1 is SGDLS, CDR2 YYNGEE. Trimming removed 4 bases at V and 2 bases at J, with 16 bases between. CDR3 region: CASSSTVAGPYEQYF. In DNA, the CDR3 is TGTGCCAGCAGCTCAACGGTAGCAGGGCCCTACGAGCAGTACTTC.